The source of this T cell receptor (beta chain) is a study of neoadjuvant anti-PD-1 for oral cavity cancer. Study background: Non-progressing patients received a fourth nivolumab dose near day 43, then surgery on days 50-56.

Study-level results: Post-nivolumab, blood T cell clonality was significantly elevated in non-responders. Each response group had just a few patients in TCR analyses.

This clone was found once. Its antigen is unknown. PBMC libraries mostly used around 460 ng of input genomic DNA, with six replicates per sample. The data were produced by immunoSEQ multiplex PCR, yet TCRdb's version contains in-frame clones alone and is incomplete. This sample has more than 15,000 clones, with 60% to 80% found just once. The specimen comprised PBMCs, sampled before nivolumab (anti-PD-1) treatment. This TCR derives from a person aged 40 to 85 with oral cavity squamous cell carcinoma.

CDR3 nucleotide sequence: TGTGCCTGGAGCACCGGACAGGGGGCTCTGAGCTCCTACGAGCAGTACTTC. Its protein product is CAWSTGQGALSSYEQYF. This chain joins TRBV30 and TRBJ2-7; 11 bases agree with TRBD1. Germline trimming cut 3 bases from V and 0 bases from J; bases unmatched to any gene: 10. This CDR3 is built from 17 residues. Germline CDR1 reads GTSNPN; CDR2 reads SVGIG (reference sequence).